Given below is one TCR beta chain in context. Antigen: not known. The data were taken from a study of T-cell memory formation after mild COVID-19. Study-level background: The two donors had largely donor-specific TCR clusters.

The 5'RACE method, run with constant-segment primers, produced TCR alpha and TCR beta cDNA libraries (carrying sample barcodes and UMIs). One entry per CDR3 protein results from TCRdb running MiXCR on the 5' RACE reads. The sample shows about 210,000 distinct CDR3 sequences, more than 9% of them seen only once. Study outcomes and limitations: Some responding clones appeared in pre-infection memory, suggesting cross-reactive memory joined. CD4/CD8 balance characterized clones contracting day 15 to 85, and CD4+ skew characterized later expanders.

The sample consisted of PBMCs or a T cell subset sorted from them (not recorded which). This sequence originates from a man younger than 35 who had mild COVID-19 (a few samples of this study predate the infection). Cell type and time point are not known.

The CDR3 loop reads CASSSGRGLDTEAFF. The CDR3 DNA reads as TGCGCCAGCAGCTCGGGTCGGGGGCTCGACACTGAAGCTTTCTTT. The rearrangement links TRBV5-1 to TRBJ1-1; TRBD1 might be the D (6 bases). Germline V gene sequence: CDR1 SGHRS, CDR2 YFSETQ. V lost 3 bases to trimming and J lost 3 bases, with 15 bases between them. This CDR3 is built from 15 residues. Drawing the rest from reference TRBV5-1 and TRBJ1-1, the complete variable domain is KAGVTQTPRYLIKTRGQQVTLSCSPISGHRSVSWYQQTPGQGLQFLFEYFSETQRNKGNFPGRFSGRQFSNSRSEMNVSTLELGDSALYLCASSSGRGLDTEAFFGQGTRLTVV.